The 16 T cell receptor beta chains given below trace back to one sample, sequenced in a study of blood T cell repertoires in COVID-19. The data were produced by immunoSEQ multiplex PCR, yet TCRdb's version contains in-frame clones alone and is incomplete. The table includes under 200,000 clones, less than 85% detected once. Sequencing was carried out using PBMCs or T cells enriched from blood (not recorded which). These receptors came from an older woman with acute COVID-19.

The rearrangement links TRBV9 to TRBJ2-6, with 9 nucleotides matching TRBD2. The V segment lost 0 bases and the J segment 3 bases; nucleotides outside the gene matches: 7. The CDR3 runs 18 residues. Germline-derived CDR1 and CDR2 are SGDLS and YYNGEE. The CDR3 region is CASSVGLAGSVGANVLTF. CDR3 coding DNA: TGTGCCAGCAGCGTAGGGCTAGCGGGGTCCGTTGGGGCCAACGTCCTGACTTTC.

This clone appeared a single time. The V and J genes are TRBV28 and TRBJ2-5, with 9 bases matching TRBD2. Germline lookup yields CDR1 MDHEN and CDR2 SYDVKM. V was pared by 6 bases and J by 0 bases, with 2 bases of the junction left unmatched. This CDR3 comprises 14 residues. The CDR3 bases are TGTGCCAGCAGCCGCGGGGGGGACCAAGAGACCCAGTACTTC. As protein: CASSRGGDQETQYF. The entire variable domain, with the rest obtained from reference TRBV28 and TRBJ2-5, is as follows: DVKVTQSSRYLVKRTGEKVFLECVQDMDHENMFWYRQDPGLGLRLIYFSYDVKMKEKGDIPEGYSVSREKKERFSLILESASTNQTSMYLCASSRGGDQETQYFGPGTRLLVL.

A few counts support this clone. The chain links TRBV12-5 to TRBJ2-7; D not resolved. V was cut by 5 bases and J by 0 bases, with 11 bases left in between. This CDR3 spans 14 amino acids. Germline-derived CDR1 and CDR2 are LGHNT and FRNRAP. CDR3 nucleotides: TGTGCTAGTGGTCCCTCAAATAGCTCCTACGAGCAGTACGTC. Protein product: CASGPSNSSYEQYV.

The chain uses TRBV28 and TRBJ2-7; D gene unclear. The CDR3 length is 14 residues. The V gene's germline CDR1 is MDHEN and CDR2 SYDVKM. Trimming pared 5 bases from V and 1 base from J, leaving 12 bases between. The CDR3 sequence: CASSPPAASYEQYV. The CDR3 nucleotides are TGTGCCAGCAGTCCCCCGGCGGCATCCTACGAGCAGTACGTC.

The table lists this clone with a few counts. The chain is built from TRBV19 and TRBJ2-1, with TRBD2 identical over 7 bases. The junction had 13 bases not matched to a gene; V was cut back by 5 bases and J by 6 bases. Germline V gene data show CDR1 as LNHDA and CDR2 as SQIVND (reference sequence). The CDR3 spans 16 residues. DNA for the CDR3: TGTGCCAGTAGTCCTGGCGGGGGACTGGCCTCCAATGAGCAGTTCTTC. Amino acids: CASSPGGGLASNEQFF.

The chain carries TRBV7-2 and TRBJ1-5; unclear D gene. CDR3 length: 16 amino acids. Germline lookup yields CDR1 SGHTA and CDR2 FQGNSA. V gave up 1 base and J gave up 0 bases, with 10 bases separating them. The CDR3 DNA sequence: TGTGCCAGCAGCTTAGTGGGCCAGGTTAGCAATCAGCCCCAGCATTTT. This gives the protein CASSLVGQVSNQPQHF.

This clone has a single count. The CDR3 reads CATSDRMRSSTDTQYF. CDR3 in DNA: TGTGCCACCAGTGATCGCATGAGGTCTAGCACAGATACGCAGTATTTT. V and J are TRBV24-1 and TRBJ2-3; D remains unclear. This CDR3 region has 16 residues. The V gene lost 3 bases and the J gene lost 0 bases, with 12 bases spanning the gap. Germline lookup yields CDR1 KGHDR and CDR2 SFDVKD.

This chain joins TRBV24-1 and TRBJ2-2; D may be TRBD1 (6 bases). The germline CDR1 and CDR2 sequences are KGHDR and SFDVKD. The CDR3 totals 17 residues. V lost 5 bases and J 4 bases, leaving 19 bases between the germline ends. CDR3 protein: CATSVSGHRVSTGELFF. The CDR3 DNA follows: TGTGCCACCAGTGTGTCGGGGCACAGGGTGAGCACCGGGGAGCTGTTTTTT.

The rearrangement links TRBV27 to TRBJ2-4, with 8 bases lining up with TRBD2. The V gene end was trimmed by 6 bases and the J gene end by 8 bases; junction bases not matched to a gene: 15. The CDR3 loop spans 16 amino acids. The germline V gene has CDR1 MNHEY and CDR2 SMNVEV (reference sequence). CDR3 DNA sequence: TGTGCCAGCAGAAAAGCGGGAGCCGGGAGTACAGACATTCAGTACTTC. Its protein product is CASRKAGAGSTDIQYF.

This clone was counted once. This chain uses TRBV7-4 with TRBJ2-3, with no clear D. This CDR3 spans 11 amino acids. V was cut by 8 bases and J by 6 bases, with 9 bases left in between. Germline CDR1 reads SGHVT; CDR2 reads SQSDAQ. CDR3: CASPSVDTQYF. DNA of the CDR3: TGTGCCAGCCCCTCGGTGGATACGCAGTATTTT.

In its sample, this clone was seen once. The chain uses TRBV5-3 and TRBJ2-1, with a weak D call TRBD2 (5 bases). TRBV5-3 is assigned to the ORF class and has an uncertain function. The V end was cut by 5 bases, the J end by 6 bases, with 12 bases between. The CDR3 has 13 amino acids. The CDR3 region is CARRARGPNEQFF. The DNA of the CDR3 is TGTGCCAGAAGGGCCCGAGGGCCCAATGAGCAGTTCTTC.

The rearrangement uses TRBV7-2 and TRBJ1-5; TRBD1 matches at 8 bases. With 4 bases clipped from V and 3 bases from J, the junction kept 8 bases outside the gene matches. This CDR3 region has 16 residues. Germline V gene sequence: CDR1 SGHTA, CDR2 FQGNSA. In nucleotides, the CDR3 is TGTGCCAGCAGCTCACACCAGGGGGCCAACAATCAGCCCCAGCATTTT. It yields the protein CASSSHQGANNQPQHF.

This clone occurred a few times. The chain joins TRBV29-1 to TRBJ1-1; D may be TRBD1 (6 bases). From germline, CDR1 is SQVTM and CDR2 ANQGSEA. This CDR3 has 12 residues. Trimming stripped 8 bases from V and 3 bases from J, with 13 bases between. In DNA, the CDR3 is TGCAGCTCCCGGAAGGGGGACACTGAAGCTTTCTTT. Translating it yields CSSRKGDTEAFF.

The V and J genes are TRBV19 and TRBJ1-4; 8 nucleotides agree with TRBD1. The CDR3 is 14 amino acids. CDR1 is LNHDA, CDR2 SQIVND, per germline (reference sequence). Trimming at V came to 7 bases and at J to 8 bases, leaving 9 bases not matched to a gene. This CDR3 reads CASTLGGQVEKLFF. DNA of the CDR3: TGTGCCAGTACCCTCGGGGGACAGGTGGAAAAACTGTTTTTT.

This clone showed up just a few times. J is TRBJ2-7 and V is TRBV4-3, with 9 bases that match TRBD1. The CDR3 totals 14 residues. V lost 6 bases, J lost 7 bases, and 10 bases stayed unmatched. The germline gives CDR1 LGHNA, CDR2 YSLEER. For the CDR3, the DNA is TGCGCCAGCAGACGGGACAGGGAAGATTGGGAGCAGTACGTC. It translates to CASRRDREDWEQYV.

The chain has TRBV4-3 and TRBJ2-3, with 8 nucleotides matching TRBD2. This CDR3 is built from 17 residues. With 0 bases clipped from V and 9 bases from J, the junction kept 14 bases outside the gene matches. Germline CDR1 is LGHNA and CDR2 is YSLEER. CDR3 sequence (DNA): TGCGCCAGCAGCCAAGAGGCGGCTAGCGGGCTTGGAGAGACGCAGTATTTT. Protein sequence: CASSQEAASGLGETQYF.